This T cell receptor (beta chain) comes out of a study of blood T cells in healthy people across ages. V lost 6 bases and J 4 bases, leaving 15 bases between the germline ends. The CDR3 is made up of 15 amino acids. Per germline, CDR1 SGHTA and CDR2 FQGNSA. This clonotype was found a few times. Its antigen is unidentified. Overall study results and limits: Comparison with aged donors showed that long-lived donors had more naive CD4+ cells and higher diversity. Diversity was estimated from one million T cells, and these estimates were considered underestimates.

For the second PCR, which ran for about 6 to 12 cycles, a sample-barcoded 5' primer and a J-beta primer mix were used. TCRdb itself ran the 5' RACE reads through MiXCR, one entry per CDR3 protein. This sample has 550,000 to 600,000 distinct CDR3 sequences, with roughly 28% found just once. This TCR derives from a woman in her 70s in good health. The chain has TRBV7-2 and TRBJ1-4; TRBD1 is a possible D gene (6 bases). Sequencing was performed on blood. CDR3 nucleotides: TGTGCCAGCAGGTCAGGGGCGAACTATAATGAAAAACTGTTTTTT. Its protein product is CASRSGANYNEKLFF.